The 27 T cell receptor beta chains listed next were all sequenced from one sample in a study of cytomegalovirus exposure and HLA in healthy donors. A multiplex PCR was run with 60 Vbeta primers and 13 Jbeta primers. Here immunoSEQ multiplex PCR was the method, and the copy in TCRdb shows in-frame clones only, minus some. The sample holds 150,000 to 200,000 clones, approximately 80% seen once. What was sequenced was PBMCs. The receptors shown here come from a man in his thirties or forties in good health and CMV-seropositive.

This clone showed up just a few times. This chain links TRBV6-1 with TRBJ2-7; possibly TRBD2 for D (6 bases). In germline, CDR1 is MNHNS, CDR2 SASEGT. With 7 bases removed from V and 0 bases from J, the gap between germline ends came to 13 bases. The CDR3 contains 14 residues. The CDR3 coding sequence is TGTGCCAGCACCAAACGGGACTCCTCCTACGAGCAGTACTTC. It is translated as CASTKRDSSYEQYF.

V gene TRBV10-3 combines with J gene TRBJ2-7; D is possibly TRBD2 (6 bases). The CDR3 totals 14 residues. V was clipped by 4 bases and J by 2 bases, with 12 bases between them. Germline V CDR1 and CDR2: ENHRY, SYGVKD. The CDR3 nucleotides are TGTGCCATCAGTGGCCAGGGACTGGCCTACGAGCAGTACTTC. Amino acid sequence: CAISGQGLAYEQYF.

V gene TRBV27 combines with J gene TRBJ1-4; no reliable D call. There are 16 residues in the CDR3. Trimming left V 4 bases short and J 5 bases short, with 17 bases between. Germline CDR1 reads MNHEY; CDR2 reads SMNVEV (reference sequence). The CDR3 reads CASSSPSEGGNEKLFF. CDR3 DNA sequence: TGTGCCAGCAGTTCCCCGTCAGAGGGTGGCAATGAAAAACTGTTTTTT.

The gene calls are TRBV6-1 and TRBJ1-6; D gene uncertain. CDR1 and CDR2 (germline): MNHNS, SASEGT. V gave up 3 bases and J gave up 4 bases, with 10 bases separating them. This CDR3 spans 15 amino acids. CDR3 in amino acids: CASSERLLYNSPLHF. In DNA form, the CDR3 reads TGTGCCAGCAGTGAGAGACTCTTATATAATTCACCCCTCCACTTT.

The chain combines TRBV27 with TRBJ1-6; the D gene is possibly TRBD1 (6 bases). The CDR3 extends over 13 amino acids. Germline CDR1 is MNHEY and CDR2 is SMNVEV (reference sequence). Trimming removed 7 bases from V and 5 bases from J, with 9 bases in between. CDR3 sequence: CASTNRDNSPLHF. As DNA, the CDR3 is TGTGCCAGCACCAACAGGGATAATTCACCCCTCCACTTT.

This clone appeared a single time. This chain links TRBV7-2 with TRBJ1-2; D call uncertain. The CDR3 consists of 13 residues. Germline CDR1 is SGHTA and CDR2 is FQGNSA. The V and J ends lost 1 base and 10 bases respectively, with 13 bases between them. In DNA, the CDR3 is TGTGCCAGCAGCTTAGGGGGAGACACCTACTACACCTTC. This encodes CASSLGGDTYYTF.

This CDR3 is CASSRNGAGSTQETQYF. CDR3 bases: TGCGCCAGCAGCCGGAATGGCGCAGGCAGTACTCAAGAGACCCAGTACTTC. The rearrangement links TRBV4-1 to TRBJ2-5; D is uncertain. CDR3 length: 17 residues. The germline CDR1 and CDR2 sequences are MGHRA and YSYEKL. V was clipped by 4 bases and J by 2 bases, with 20 bases between them.

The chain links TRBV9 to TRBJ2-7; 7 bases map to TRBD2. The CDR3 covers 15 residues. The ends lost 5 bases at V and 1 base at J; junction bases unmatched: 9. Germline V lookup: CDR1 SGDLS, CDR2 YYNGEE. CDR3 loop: CASSLDGEGSYEQYF. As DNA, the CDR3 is TGTGCCAGCAGTTTGGATGGGGAGGGGTCCTACGAGCAGTACTTC.

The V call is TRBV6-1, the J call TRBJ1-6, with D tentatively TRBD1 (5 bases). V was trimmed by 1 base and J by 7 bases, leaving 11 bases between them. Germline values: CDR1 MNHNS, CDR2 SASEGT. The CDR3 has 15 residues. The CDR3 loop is CASSEGARANSPLHF. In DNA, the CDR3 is TGTGCCAGCAGTGAAGGGGCCAGGGCAAATTCACCCCTCCACTTT.

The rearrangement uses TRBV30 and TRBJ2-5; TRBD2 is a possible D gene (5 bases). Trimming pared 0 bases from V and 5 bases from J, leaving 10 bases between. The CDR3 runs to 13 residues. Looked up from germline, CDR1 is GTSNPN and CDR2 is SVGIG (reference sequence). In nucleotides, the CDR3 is TGTGCCTGGAGTGTACAAACGGGGGAGACCCAGTACTTC. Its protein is CAWSVQTGETQYF.

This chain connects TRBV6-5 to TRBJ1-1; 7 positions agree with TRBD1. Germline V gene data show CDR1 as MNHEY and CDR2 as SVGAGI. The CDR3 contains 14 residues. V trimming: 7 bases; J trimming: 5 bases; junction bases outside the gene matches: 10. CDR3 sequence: CASNPGQHLTEAFF. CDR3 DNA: TGTGCCAGCAATCCGGGACAGCACCTGACTGAAGCTTTCTTT.

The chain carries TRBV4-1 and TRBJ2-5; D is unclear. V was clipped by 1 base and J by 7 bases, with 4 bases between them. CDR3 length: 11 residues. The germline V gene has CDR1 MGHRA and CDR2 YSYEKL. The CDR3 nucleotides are TGCGCCAGCAGCCAAGTCGGGACCCAGTACTTC. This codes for CASSQVGTQYF.

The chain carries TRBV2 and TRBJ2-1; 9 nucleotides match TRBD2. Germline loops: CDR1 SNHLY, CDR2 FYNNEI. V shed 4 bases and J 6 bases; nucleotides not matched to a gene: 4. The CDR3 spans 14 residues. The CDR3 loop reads CASSGGGGPNEQFF. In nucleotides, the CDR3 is TGTGCCAGCAGTGGCGGGGGGGGCCCCAATGAGCAGTTCTTC.

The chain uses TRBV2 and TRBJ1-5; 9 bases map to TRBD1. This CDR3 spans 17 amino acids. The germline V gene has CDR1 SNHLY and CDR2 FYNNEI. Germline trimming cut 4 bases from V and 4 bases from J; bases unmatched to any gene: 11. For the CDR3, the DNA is TGTGCCAGCAGTGGGGGGGTGACAGGGGGGTGGAATCAGCCCCAGCATTTT. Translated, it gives CASSGGVTGGWNQPQHF.

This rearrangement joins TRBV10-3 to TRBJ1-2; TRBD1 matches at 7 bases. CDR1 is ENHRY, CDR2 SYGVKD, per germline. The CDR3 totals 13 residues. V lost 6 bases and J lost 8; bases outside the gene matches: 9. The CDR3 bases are TGTGCCATCAGCCCCGACAGGGCGGGAGGCTACACCTTC. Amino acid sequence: CAISPDRAGGYTF.

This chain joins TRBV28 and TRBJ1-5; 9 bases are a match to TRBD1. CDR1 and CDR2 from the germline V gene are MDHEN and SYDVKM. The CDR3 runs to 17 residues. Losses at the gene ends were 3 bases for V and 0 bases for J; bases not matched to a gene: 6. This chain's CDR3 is CASSLPGTGYSNQPQHF. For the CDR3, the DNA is TGTGCCAGCAGTTTGCCTGGGACAGGGTATAGCAATCAGCCCCAGCATTTT.

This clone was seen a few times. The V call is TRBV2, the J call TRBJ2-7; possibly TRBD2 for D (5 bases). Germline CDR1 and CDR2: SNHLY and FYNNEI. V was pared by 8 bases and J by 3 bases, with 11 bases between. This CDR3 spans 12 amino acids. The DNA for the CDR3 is TGTGCCAGCGAGGCCGACTACTACGAGCAGTACTTC. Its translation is CASEADYYEQYF.

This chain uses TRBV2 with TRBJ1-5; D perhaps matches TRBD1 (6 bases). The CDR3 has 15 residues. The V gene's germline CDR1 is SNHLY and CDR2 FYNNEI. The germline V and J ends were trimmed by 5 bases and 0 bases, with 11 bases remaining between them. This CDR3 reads CASSPGQYSNQPQHF. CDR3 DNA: TGTGCCAGCAGTCCCGGACAGTATAGCAATCAGCCCCAGCATTTT.

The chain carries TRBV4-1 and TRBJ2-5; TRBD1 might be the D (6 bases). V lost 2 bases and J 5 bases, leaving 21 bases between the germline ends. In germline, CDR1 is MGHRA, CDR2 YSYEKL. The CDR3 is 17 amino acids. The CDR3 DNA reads TGCGCCAGCAGCCAATCCCCCCCACAGGGCTGGGAGGAGACCCAGTACTTC. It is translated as CASSQSPPQGWEETQYF.

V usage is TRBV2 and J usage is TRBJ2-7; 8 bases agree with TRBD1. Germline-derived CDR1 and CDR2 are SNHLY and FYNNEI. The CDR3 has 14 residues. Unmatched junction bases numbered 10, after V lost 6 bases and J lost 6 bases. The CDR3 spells CASRMTGESVEQYF. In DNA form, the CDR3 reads TGTGCCAGCAGGATGACAGGGGAAAGTGTCGAGCAGTACTTC.

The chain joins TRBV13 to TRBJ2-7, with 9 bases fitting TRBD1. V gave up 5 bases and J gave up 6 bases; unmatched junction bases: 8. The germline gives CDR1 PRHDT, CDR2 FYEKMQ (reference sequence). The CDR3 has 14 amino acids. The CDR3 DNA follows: TGTGCCAGCAGCATAAGGGACAGGGTTAGCGAGCAGTACTTC. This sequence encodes CASSIRDRVSEQYF.

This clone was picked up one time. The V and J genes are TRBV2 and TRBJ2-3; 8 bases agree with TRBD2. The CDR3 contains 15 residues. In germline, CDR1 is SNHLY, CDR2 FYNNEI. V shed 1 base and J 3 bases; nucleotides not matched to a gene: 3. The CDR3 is CASSEGAGGTDTQYF. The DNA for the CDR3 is TGTGCCAGCAGTGAAGGGGCGGGGGGAACAGATACGCAGTATTTT.

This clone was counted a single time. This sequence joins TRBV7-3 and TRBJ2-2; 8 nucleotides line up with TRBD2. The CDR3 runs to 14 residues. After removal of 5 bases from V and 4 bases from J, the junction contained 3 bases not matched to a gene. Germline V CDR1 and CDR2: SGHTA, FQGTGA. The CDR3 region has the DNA TGTGCCAGCAGCCCCGCGGGGGGCACCGGGGAGCTGTTTTTT. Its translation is CASSPAGGTGELFF.

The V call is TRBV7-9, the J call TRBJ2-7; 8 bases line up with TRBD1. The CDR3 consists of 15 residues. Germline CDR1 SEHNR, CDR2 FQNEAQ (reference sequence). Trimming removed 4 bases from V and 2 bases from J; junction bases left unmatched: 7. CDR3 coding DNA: TGTGCCAGCAGCTCTCGGGACAGGAACCCCTACGAGCAGTACTTC. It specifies CASSSRDRNPYEQYF. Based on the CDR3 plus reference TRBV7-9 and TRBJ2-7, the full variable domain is DTGVSQNPRHKITKRGQNVTFRCDPISEHNRLYWYRQTLGQGPEFLTYFQNEAQLEKSRLLSDRFSAERPKGSFSTLEIQRTEQGDSAMYLCASSSRDRNPYEQYFGPGTRLTVT.

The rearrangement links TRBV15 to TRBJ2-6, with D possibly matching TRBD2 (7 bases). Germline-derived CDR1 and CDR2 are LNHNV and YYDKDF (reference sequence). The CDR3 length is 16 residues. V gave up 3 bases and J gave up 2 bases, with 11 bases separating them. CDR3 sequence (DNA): TGTGCCACCAGCAGGGGGGGGCAAACTGGGGCCAACGTCCTGACTTTC. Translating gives CATSRGGQTGANVLTF.

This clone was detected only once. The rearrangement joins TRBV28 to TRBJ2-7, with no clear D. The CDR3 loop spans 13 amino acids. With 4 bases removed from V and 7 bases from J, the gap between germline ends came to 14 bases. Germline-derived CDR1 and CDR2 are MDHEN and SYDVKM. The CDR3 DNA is TGTGCCAGCAGTTCTGAGGTGATCGGGGAGCAGTACTTC. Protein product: CASSSEVIGEQYF.

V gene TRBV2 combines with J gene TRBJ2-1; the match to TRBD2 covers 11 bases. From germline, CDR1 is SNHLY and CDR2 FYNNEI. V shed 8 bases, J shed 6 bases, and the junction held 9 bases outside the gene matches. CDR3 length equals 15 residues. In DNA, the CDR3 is TGTGCCAGCGATCCATTTAGCGGGGGGGCCAATGAGCAGTTCTTC. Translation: CASDPFSGGANEQFF.